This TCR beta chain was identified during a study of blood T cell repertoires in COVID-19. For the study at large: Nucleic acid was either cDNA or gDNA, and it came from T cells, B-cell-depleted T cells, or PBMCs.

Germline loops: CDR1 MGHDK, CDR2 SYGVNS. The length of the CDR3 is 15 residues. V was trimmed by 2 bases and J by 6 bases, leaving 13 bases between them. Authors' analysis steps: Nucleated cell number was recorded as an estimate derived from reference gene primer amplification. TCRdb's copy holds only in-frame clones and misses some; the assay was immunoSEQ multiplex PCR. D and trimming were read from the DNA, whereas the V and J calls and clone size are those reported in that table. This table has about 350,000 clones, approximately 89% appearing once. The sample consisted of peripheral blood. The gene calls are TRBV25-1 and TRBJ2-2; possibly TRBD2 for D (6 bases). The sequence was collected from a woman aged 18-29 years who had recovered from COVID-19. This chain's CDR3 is CASSEVYRGSGELFF. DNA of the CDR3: TGTGCCAGCAGTGAAGTTTATCGGGGGTCCGGGGAGCTGTTTTTT.